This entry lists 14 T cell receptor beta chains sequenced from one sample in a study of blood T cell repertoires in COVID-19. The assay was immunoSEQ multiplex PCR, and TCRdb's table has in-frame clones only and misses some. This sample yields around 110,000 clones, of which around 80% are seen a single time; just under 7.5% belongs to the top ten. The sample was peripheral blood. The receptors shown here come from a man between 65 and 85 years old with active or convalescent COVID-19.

The chain's CDR3 is CASSQGRYQETQYF. CDR3 coding DNA: TGTGCCAGCAGCCAAGGGAGATACCAAGAGACCCAGTACTTC. The V call is TRBV3-1 (or the pseudogene TRBV3-2), the J call TRBJ2-5; D uncertain. V shed 1 base and J shed 0 bases, with 6 bases lying between them. Germline CDR1 is LGHDT and CDR2 is YNNKEL (reference sequence). The CDR3 is 14 amino acids.

The chain's CDR3 is CASSPNLGQGEYEQYF. Written as DNA, the CDR3 is TGTGCCAGCAGCCCCAACCTGGGACAGGGAGAGTACGAGCAGTACTTC. The chain joins TRBV6-2 or TRBV6-3 to TRBJ2-7, with 9 bases that match TRBD1. The CDR3 is 16 residues long. Germline V gives CDR1 MNHEY, CDR2 SVGEGT. The trim removed 6 bases at V and 4 bases at J, leaving 13 bases unmatched.

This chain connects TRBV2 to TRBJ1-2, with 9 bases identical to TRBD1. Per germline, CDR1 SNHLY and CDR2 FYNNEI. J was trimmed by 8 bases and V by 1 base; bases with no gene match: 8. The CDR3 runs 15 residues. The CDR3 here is CASSEVGDRASGYTF. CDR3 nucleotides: TGTGCCAGCAGTGAAGTCGGGGACAGGGCTTCCGGCTACACCTTC.

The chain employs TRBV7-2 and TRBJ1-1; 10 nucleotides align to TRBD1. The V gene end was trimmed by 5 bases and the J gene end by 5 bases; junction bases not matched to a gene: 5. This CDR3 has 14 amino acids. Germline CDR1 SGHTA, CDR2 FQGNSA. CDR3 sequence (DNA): TGTGCCAGCAGCCCGACAGGGGGCCATACTGAAGCTTTCTTT. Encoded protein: CASSPTGGHTEAFF.

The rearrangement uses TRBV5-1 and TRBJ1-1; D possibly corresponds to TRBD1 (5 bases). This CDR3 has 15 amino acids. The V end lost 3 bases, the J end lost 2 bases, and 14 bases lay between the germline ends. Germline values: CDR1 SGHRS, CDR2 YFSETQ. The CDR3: CASSSDLDRNTEAFF. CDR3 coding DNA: TGCGCCAGCAGCTCCGACCTAGACAGAAACACTGAAGCTTTCTTT.

This CDR3 reads CASSTTGEYGYTF. As DNA, the CDR3 is TGTGCCAGCAGTACTACAGGGGAGTATGGCTACACCTTC. The chain carries TRBV12-3 or TRBV12-4 and TRBJ1-2; 7 bases match TRBD1. The ends lost 5 bases at V and 5 bases at J; junction bases unmatched: 5. This CDR3 has 13 amino acids.

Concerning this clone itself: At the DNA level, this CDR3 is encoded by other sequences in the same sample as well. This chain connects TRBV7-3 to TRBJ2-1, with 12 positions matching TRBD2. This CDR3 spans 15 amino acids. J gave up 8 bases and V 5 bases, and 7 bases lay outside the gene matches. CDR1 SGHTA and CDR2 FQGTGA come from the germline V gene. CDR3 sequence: CASSRLAGGRHEQFF. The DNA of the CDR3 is TGTGCCAGCAGCCGTCTAGCGGGGGGGAGGCATGAGCAGTTCTTC.

The CDR3 region has the DNA TGTGCCAGCAGTTTACCGGGACAGGGGGCCCGAGATGAGCAGTTCTTC. Translating it yields CASSLPGQGARDEQFF. The chain is built from TRBV28 and TRBJ2-1; 12 nucleotides line up with TRBD1. J was trimmed by 8 bases and V by 2 bases; bases with no gene match: 7. This CDR3 comprises 16 residues. Germline V gives CDR1 MDHEN, CDR2 SYDVKM. Complete variable domain (other parts from reference TRBV28 and TRBJ2-1): DVKVTQSSRYLVKRTGEKVFLECVQDMDHENMFWYRQDPGLGLRLIYFSYDVKMKEKGDIPEGYSVSREKKERFSLILESASTNQTSMYLCASSLPGQGARDEQFFGPGTRLTVL.

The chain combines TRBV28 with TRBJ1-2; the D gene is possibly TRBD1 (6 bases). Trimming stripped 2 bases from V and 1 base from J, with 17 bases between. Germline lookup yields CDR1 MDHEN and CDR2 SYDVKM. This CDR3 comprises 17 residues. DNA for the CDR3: TGTGCCAGCAGTTTAAAGGCAGGGGTCCTCCTTAACTATGGCTACACCTTC. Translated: CASSLKAGVLLNYGYTF.

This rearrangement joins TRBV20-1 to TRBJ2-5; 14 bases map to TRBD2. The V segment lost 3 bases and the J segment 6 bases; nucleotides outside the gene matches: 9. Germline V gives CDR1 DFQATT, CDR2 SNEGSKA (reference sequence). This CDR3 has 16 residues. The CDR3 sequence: CSASSSTSGRAQTQYF. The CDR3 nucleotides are TGCAGTGCTAGTAGTTCGACTAGCGGGAGGGCGCAGACCCAGTACTTC.

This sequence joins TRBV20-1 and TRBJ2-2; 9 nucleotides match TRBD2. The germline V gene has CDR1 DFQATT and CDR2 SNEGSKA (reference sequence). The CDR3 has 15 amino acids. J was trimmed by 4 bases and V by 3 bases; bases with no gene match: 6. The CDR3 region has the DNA TGCAGTGCTAGTAGGGCGGGAGGGGTCACCGGGGAGCTGTTTTTT. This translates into CSASRAGGVTGELFF.

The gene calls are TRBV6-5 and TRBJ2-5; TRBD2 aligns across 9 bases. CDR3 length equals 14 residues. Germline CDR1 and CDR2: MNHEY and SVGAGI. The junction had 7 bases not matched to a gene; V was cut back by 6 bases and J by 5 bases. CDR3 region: CASRGGGAVETQYF. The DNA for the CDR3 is TGTGCCAGCAGAGGCGGGGGGGCCGTCGAGACCCAGTACTTC.

For the CDR3, the DNA is TGTGCCAGCAGTCCTTTACAGGGGGGGACCGGGGAGCTGTTTTTT. This translates into CASSPLQGGTGELFF. V and J are TRBV2 and TRBJ2-2; tentatively, D is TRBD1 (8 bases). The germline gives CDR1 SNHLY, CDR2 FYNNEI. Trimming shortened V by 5 bases and J by 5 bases, and 15 bases separated the two germline ends. The CDR3 has 15 amino acids.

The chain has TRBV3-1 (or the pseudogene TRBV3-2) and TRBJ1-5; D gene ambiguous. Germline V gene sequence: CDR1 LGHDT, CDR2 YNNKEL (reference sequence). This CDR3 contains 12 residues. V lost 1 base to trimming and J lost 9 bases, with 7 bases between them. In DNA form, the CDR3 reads TGTGCCAGCAGCCAAGGCTCCGGGCCCCAGCATTTT. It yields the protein CASSQGSGPQHF.